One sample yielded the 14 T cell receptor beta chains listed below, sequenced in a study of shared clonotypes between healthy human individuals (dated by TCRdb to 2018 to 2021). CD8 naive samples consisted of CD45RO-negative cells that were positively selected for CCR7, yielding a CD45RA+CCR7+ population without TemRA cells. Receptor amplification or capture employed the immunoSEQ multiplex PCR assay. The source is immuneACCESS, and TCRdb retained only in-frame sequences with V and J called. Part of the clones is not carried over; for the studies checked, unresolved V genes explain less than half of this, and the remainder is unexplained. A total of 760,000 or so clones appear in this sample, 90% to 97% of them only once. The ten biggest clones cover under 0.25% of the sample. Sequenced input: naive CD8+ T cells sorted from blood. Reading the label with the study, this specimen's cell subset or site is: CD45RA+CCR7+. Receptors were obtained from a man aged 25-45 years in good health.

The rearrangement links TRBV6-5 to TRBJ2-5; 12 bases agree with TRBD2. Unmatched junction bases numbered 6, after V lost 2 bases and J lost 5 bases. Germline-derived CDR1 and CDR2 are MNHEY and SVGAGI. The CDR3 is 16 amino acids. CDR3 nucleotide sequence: TGTGCCAGCAGTTACGAGACTAGCGGGAGCTGGGAGACCCAGTACTTC. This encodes CASSYETSGSWETQYF.

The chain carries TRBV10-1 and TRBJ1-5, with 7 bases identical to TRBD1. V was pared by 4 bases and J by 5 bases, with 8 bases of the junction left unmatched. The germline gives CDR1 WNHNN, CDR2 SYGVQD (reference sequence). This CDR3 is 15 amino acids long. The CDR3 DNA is TGCGCCAGCAGTGGGCACAGGGGAAGGGATCAGCCCCAGCATTTT. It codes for CASSGHRGRDQPQHF.

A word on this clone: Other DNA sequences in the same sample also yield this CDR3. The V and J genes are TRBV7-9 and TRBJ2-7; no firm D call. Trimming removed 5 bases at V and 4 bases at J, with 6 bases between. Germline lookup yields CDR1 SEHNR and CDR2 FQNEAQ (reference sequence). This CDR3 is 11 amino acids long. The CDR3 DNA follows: TGTGCCAGCAGCGGATCATACGAGCAGTACTTC. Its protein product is CASSGSYEQYF.

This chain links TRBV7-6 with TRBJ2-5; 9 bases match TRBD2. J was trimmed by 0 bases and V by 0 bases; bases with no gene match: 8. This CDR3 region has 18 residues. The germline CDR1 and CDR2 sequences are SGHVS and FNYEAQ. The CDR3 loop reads CASSLAAGGGPYQETQYF. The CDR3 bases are TGTGCCAGCAGCTTAGCTGCGGGAGGGGGCCCGTACCAAGAGACCCAGTACTTC. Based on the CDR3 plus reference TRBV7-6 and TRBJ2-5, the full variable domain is GAGVSQSPRYKVTKRGQDVALRCDPISGHVSLYWYRQALGQGPEFLTYFNYEAQQDKSGLPNDRFSAERPEGSISTLTIQRTEQRDSAMYRCASSLAAGGGPYQETQYFGPGTRLLVL.

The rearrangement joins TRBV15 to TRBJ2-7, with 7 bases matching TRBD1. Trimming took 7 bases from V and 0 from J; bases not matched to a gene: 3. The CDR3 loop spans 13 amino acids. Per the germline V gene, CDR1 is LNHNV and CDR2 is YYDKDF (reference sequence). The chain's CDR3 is CATTGQDSYEQYF. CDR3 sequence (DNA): TGTGCCACCACAGGACAGGACTCCTACGAGCAGTACTTC.

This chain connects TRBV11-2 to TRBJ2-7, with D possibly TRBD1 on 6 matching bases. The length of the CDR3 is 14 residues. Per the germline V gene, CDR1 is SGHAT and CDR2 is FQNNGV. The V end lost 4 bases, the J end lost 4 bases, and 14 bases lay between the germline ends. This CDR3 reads CASSSGDIPYEQYF. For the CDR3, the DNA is TGTGCCAGCAGCTCAGGGGACATACCATACGAGCAGTACTTC.

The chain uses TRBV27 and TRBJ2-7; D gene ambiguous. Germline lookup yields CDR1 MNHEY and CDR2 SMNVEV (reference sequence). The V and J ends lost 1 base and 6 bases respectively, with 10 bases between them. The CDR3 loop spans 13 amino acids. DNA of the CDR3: TGTGCCAGCAGTTTATATACGGGCCTCGAGCAGTACTTC. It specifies CASSLYTGLEQYF.

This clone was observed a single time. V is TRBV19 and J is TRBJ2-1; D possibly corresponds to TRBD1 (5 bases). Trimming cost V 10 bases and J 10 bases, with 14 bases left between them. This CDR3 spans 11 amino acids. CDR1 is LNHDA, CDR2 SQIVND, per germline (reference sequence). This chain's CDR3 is CATSGLWEQFF. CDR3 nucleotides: TGTGCCACCTCAGGGTTGTGGGAGCAGTTCTTC. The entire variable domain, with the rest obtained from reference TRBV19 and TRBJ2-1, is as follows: DGGITQSPKYLFRKEGQNVTLSCEQNLNHDAMYWYRQDPGQGLRLIYYSQIVNDFQKGDIAEGYSVSREKKESFPLTVTSAQKNPTAFYLCATSGLWEQFFGPGTRLTVL.

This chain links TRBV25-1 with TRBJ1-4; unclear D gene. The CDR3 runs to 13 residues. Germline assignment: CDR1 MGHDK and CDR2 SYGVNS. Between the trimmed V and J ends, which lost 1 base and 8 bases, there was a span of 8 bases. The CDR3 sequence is CASSELGREKLFF. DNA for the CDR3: TGTGCCAGCAGTGAATTAGGCCGCGAAAAACTGTTTTTT.

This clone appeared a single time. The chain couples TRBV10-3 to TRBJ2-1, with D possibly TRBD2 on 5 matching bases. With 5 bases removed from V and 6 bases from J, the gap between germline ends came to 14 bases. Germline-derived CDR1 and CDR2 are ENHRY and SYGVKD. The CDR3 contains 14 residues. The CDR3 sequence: CAISLRTAGNEQFF. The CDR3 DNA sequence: TGTGCCATCAGTTTACGGACTGCCGGCAATGAGCAGTTCTTC.

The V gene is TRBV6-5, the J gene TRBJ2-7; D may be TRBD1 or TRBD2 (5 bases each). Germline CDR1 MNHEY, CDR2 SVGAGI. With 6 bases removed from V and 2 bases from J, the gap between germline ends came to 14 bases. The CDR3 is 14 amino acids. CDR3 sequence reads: CASSDRDGPYEQYF. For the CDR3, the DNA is TGTGCCAGCAGCGACCGGGACGGCCCCTACGAGCAGTACTTC.

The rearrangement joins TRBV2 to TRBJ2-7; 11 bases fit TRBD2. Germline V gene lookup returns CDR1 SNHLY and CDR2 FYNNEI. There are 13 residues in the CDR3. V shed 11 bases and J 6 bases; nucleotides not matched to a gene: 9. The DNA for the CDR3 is TGTGCCGTAATAGCGGGAGGGCCCCCCGAGCAGTACTTC. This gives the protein CAVIAGGPPEQYF.

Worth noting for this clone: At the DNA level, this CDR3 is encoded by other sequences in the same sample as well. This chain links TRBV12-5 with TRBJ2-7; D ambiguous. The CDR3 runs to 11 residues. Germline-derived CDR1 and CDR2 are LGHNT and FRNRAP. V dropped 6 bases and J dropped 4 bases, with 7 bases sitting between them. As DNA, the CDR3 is TGTGCTAGTGGAATCGGATACGAGCAGTACTTC. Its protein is CASGIGYEQYF.

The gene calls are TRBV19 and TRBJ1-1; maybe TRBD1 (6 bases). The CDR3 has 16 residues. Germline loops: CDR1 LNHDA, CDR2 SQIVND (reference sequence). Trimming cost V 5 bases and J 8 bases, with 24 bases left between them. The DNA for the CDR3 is TGTGCCAGTAGTGCCCTAGGGGGGGGGCGTGCTCGGGAAGCTTTCTTT. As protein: CASSALGGGRAREAFF.